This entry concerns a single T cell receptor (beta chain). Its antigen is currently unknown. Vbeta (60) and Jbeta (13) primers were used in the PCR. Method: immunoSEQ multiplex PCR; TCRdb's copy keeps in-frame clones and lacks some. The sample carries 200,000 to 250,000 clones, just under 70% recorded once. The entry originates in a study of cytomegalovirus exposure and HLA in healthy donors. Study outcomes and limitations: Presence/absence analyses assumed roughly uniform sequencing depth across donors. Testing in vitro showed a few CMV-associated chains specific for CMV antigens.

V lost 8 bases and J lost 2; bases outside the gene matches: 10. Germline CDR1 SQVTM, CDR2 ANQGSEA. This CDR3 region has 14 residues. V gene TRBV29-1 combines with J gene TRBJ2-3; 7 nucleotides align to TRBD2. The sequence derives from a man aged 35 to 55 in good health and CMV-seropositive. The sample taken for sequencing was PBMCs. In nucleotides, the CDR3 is TGCAGCCCGACATGGCGGGGGTTCACAGATACGCAGTATTTT. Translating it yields CSPTWRGFTDTQYF.